This TCR beta chain was obtained from a study of T cells in Graves' hyperthyroidism and ophthalmopathy. With regard to this clonotype: Antigen: not known.

There are 14 residues in the CDR3. Per the germline V gene, CDR1 is GTSNPN and CDR2 is SVGIG (reference sequence). V was clipped by 1 base and J by 1 base, with 10 bases between them. A NOSPECS grade of at least 4, a Clinical Activity Score of at least 3 and duration under 3 months were recorded in ophthalmopathy patients. Amplification of TCR beta CDR3 regions used RNA as the template. The TCR CDR3 was amplified in a first-round RT-PCR using the HTBI primer set. TCRdb passed the multiplex PCR reads through MiXCR, listing each CDR3 protein once. This sample has 450,000 to 500,000 distinct CDR3 sequences, with about 20% found just once. Points from the study as a whole: Expanded thyroid clonotypes (above 0.001) were mostly also found in blood.

The chain is built from TRBV30 and TRBJ1-2, with D possibly matching TRBD1 (5 bases). The clonotype comes from a woman in her 70s with Graves' ophthalmopathy. Sample: blood. The CDR3 loop is CAWSATGFNYGYTF. The CDR3 region has the DNA TGTGCCTGGAGTGCAACAGGATTTAACTATGGCTACACCTTC.